Below, 19 T cell receptor beta chains from the same sample are listed, as sequenced in a study of blood T cell repertoires in COVID-19. TCRdb keeps only in-frame clones here, not all; method: immunoSEQ multiplex PCR. The sample has over 150,000 clones, approximately 91% seen once; the top ten hold approximately 5%. Source material: peripheral blood. The receptors were sampled from a man younger than 35 with COVID-19, enrolled during active disease.

The J gene is TRBJ2-1, the V gene TRBV7-9, with D possibly being TRBD2 (5 bases). CDR1 is SEHNR, CDR2 FQNEAQ, per germline (reference sequence). V lost 3 bases and J 9 bases, leaving 18 bases between the germline ends. The CDR3 is made up of 15 amino acids. The CDR3 DNA sequence: TGTGCCAGCAGCTTTGAGGAGGTTTCCCGGGGTGAGCAGTTCTTC. Translated, it gives CASSFEEVSRGEQFF.

For this clone: An end of the junction does not agree with germline; a read error may underlie this. The chain carries TRBV6-6 and TRBJ1-4; 7 bases are shared with TRBD1. Germline V gives CDR1 MNHNY, CDR2 SVGAGI (reference sequence). CDR3 length: 15 amino acids. The CDR3 nucleotides read TGTGCCAGCAGTTTTCAACAGGGGAGAGGGGAAAAACTGCTTTTT. Encoded protein: CASSFQQGRGEKLLF.

This clone has more than one count but fewer than ten. CDR3 nucleotide sequence: TGTGCCAGCAGCTTGGACGGAAGGAGCGGCCTATTCTACGAGCAGTACTTC. Protein sequence: CASSLDGRSGLFYEQYF. This chain uses TRBV11-2 with TRBJ2-7; TRBD2 might be the D (5 bases). Per germline, CDR1 SGHAT and CDR2 FQNNGV. Trimming took 3 bases from V and 3 from J, leaving 21 bases between them. This CDR3 contains 17 residues.

This clone was recorded many times. The germline gene is not matched at one end of the junction; a read error may be the cause. The chain is built from TRBV4-1 and TRBJ1-4, with D unclear. The CDR3 runs 14 residues. Germline V CDR1 and CDR2: MGHRA, YSYEKL. The CDR3 loop is CASSQPPPAGGLLF. The CDR3 region has the DNA TGCGCCAGCAGCCAACCCCCGCCGGCGGGAGGACTGCTTTTT.

The CDR3 region is CASSYDRVNTGELFF. The CDR3 DNA is TGTGCCAGCAGTTACGATCGGGTAAACACCGGGGAGCTGTTTTTT. J is TRBJ2-2 and V is TRBV6-5; D is undetermined. Germline assignment: CDR1 MNHEY and CDR2 SVGAGI. The V end was cut by 2 bases, the J end by 2 bases, with 9 bases between. The CDR3 length is 15 residues.

Here the CDR3 reads CASISSRVRRYTF. Written as DNA, the CDR3 is TGTGCCAGCATCTCGTCCCGGGTGCGAAGGTACACCTTC. V is TRBV28 and J is TRBJ1-2; D unresolved. The V end lost 7 bases, the J end lost 11 bases, and 20 bases lay between the germline ends. From germline, CDR1 is MDHEN and CDR2 SYDVKM. The CDR3 spans 13 residues.

The genes are TRBV19 and TRBJ1-5, with D uncertain. The germline gives CDR1 LNHDA, CDR2 SQIVND (reference sequence). The CDR3 is 15 residues long. V lost 3 bases and J 5 bases, leaving 14 bases between the germline ends. The CDR3 protein is CASSIRREIDQPQHF. The DNA of the CDR3 is TGTGCCAGTAGTATCAGGAGGGAGATTGATCAGCCCCAGCATTTT.

The chain carries TRBV28 and TRBJ2-7; 9 bases are a match to TRBD1. From germline, CDR1 is MDHEN and CDR2 SYDVKM. The CDR3 is made up of 13 amino acids. The junction had 6 bases not matched to a gene; V was cut back by 6 bases and J by 6 bases. CDR3 in amino acids: CASREQGAGEQYF. The CDR3 DNA reads as TGTGCCAGCAGAGAACAGGGGGCGGGCGAGCAGTACTTC.

This rearrangement joins TRBV5-5 to TRBJ2-6; no reliable D call. The CDR3 is made up of 14 amino acids. Looked up from germline, CDR1 is SGHKS and CDR2 is YYEKEE (reference sequence). The V gene lost 1 base and the J gene lost 3 bases, with 5 bases spanning the gap. The CDR3 protein is CASSLRYGANVLTF. The CDR3, as DNA: TGTGCCAGCAGCTTGCGGTATGGGGCCAACGTCCTGACTTTC.

This clone is a singleton in its sample. The chain couples TRBV7-9 to TRBJ2-1, with D possibly TRBD2 on 5 matching bases. Germline lookup yields CDR1 SEHNR and CDR2 FQNEAQ (reference sequence). The CDR3 totals 17 residues. The germline V and J ends were trimmed by 5 bases and 1 base, with 18 bases remaining between them. CDR3 protein: CASSPWAGDRSYNEQFF. CDR3 DNA: TGTGCCAGCAGCCCCTGGGCCGGGGATAGGTCCTACAATGAGCAGTTCTTC.

V is TRBV30 and J is TRBJ1-2; tentative D call: TRBD1 (6 bases). With 0 bases removed from V and 4 bases from J, the gap between germline ends came to 6 bases. The CDR3 extends over 12 amino acids. Germline assignment: CDR1 GTSNPN and CDR2 SVGIG (reference sequence). Here the CDR3 reads CAWSVQGYGYTF. The CDR3 region has the DNA TGTGCCTGGAGTGTACAGGGCTATGGCTACACCTTC.

The CDR3 is CATTKPRGRGYNEQFF. The CDR3 DNA sequence: TGTGCCACCACCAAGCCCAGGGGGCGCGGATACAATGAGCAGTTCTTC. V and J are TRBV15 and TRBJ2-1; 8 bases are shared with TRBD1. CDR1 and CDR2 from the germline V gene are LNHNV and YYDKDF (reference sequence). The V gene end was trimmed by 7 bases and the J gene end by 4 bases; junction bases not matched to a gene: 12. The CDR3 has 16 amino acids.

This chain uses TRBV9 with TRBJ1-2; possible D gene TRBD1, 6 bases. CDR3 length: 13 amino acids. Trimming took off 3 bases at V and 7 bases at J, with 13 bases between the two ends. Germline-derived CDR1 and CDR2 are SGDLS and YYNGEE. This CDR3 reads CASSERGGGGYTF. The CDR3 region has the DNA TGTGCCAGCAGCGAGAGAGGGGGTGGTGGCTACACCTTC.

V usage is TRBV19 and J usage is TRBJ2-5; possibly TRBD1 for D (6 bases). The CDR3 length is 15 residues. CDR1 and CDR2 from the germline V gene are LNHDA and SQIVND (reference sequence). V shed 3 bases and J shed 5 bases, with 16 bases lying between them. CDR3 sequence (DNA): TGTGCCAGTAGTATCCGCCTGGCAGGGGAGGAGACCCAGTACTTC. Encoded protein: CASSIRLAGEETQYF.

The chain is built from TRBV28 and TRBJ2-7, with 9 bases identical to TRBD1. V was pared by 8 bases and J by 2 bases, with 4 bases of the junction left unmatched. The CDR3 extends over 13 amino acids. In germline, CDR1 is MDHEN, CDR2 SYDVKM. CDR3 coding DNA: TGTGCCAGCTGGACAGGGGTTCCCTACGAGCAGTACTTC. It yields the protein CASWTGVPYEQYF.

The chain joins TRBV18 to TRBJ1-6; 9 nucleotides line up with TRBD1. CDR1 is KGHSH and CDR2 is LQKENI in the germline V gene. Unmatched junction bases numbered 9, after V lost 8 bases and J lost 7 bases. This CDR3 is built from 15 residues. This CDR3 reads CASATGGGVNSPLHF. The DNA of the CDR3 is TGTGCCAGCGCAACAGGGGGCGGAGTGAATTCACCCCTCCACTTT. Full variable domain (rest looked up from reference TRBV18 and TRBJ1-6): NAGVMQNPRHLVRRRGQEARLRCSPMKGHSHVYWYRQLPEEGLKFMVYLQKENIIDESGMPKERFSAEFPKEGPSILRIQQVVRGDSAAYFCASATGGGVNSPLHFGNGTRLTVT.

The CDR3 here is CASSQATGELFF. The CDR3 DNA follows: TGTGCCAGCAGCCAAGCGACCGGGGAGCTGTTTTTT. V usage is TRBV3-1 (or the pseudogene TRBV3-2) and J usage is TRBJ2-2; D is undetermined. Deletions cut 1 base from V and 5 bases from J, with 2 bases between. The CDR3 has 12 residues. Germline CDR1 LGHDT, CDR2 YNNKEL (reference sequence).

The chain is built from TRBV10-3 and TRBJ2-7; TRBD1 matches at 8 bases. Germline-derived CDR1 and CDR2 are ENHRY and SYGVKD. With 3 bases clipped from V and 3 bases from J, the junction kept 13 bases outside the gene matches. The CDR3 sequence is 17 residues long. The CDR3 is CAISEDRGRVDYYEQYF. In DNA form, the CDR3 reads TGTGCCATCAGTGAAGACAGGGGTCGAGTGGATTACTACGAGCAGTACTTC.

The chain employs TRBV10-1 and TRBJ2-2; D call uncertain. This CDR3 is built from 14 residues. CDR1 is WNHNN, CDR2 SYGVQD, per germline (reference sequence). V was shortened by 4 bases and J by 1 base, with 7 bases between the two germline ends. In DNA, the CDR3 is TGCGCCAGCAGTGGGGCCCTGAACACCGGGGAGCTGTTTTTT. The encoded protein is CASSGALNTGELFF.